These 4 T cell receptor beta chains were all obtained from the same sample, sequenced in a study of beta chain features in type 1 diabetes. Study outcomes and limitations: All four CD4+ subsets of Type 1 diabetes patients contained TCRB CDR3s that were moderately but significantly shorter.

Sequencing targeted expressed TCRB transcripts, as all isolated RNA had been reverse transcribed. Data came from immunoSEQ multiplex PCR; TCRdb stores just in-frame clones and leaves some out. Here the sample spans some 290,000 clones, roughly an eighth being singletons. Their specific antigens are unknown. Specimen: naive CD4+ T cells from blood. These receptors originate from a man aged 25-40 years with type 1 diabetes.

This clone was seen more than once but under ten times. The V and J genes are TRBV9 and TRBJ2-2; 11 nucleotides agree with TRBD2. Losses at the gene ends were 4 bases for V and 1 base for J; bases not matched to a gene: 0. Germline assignment: CDR1 SGDLS and CDR2 YYNGEE. The CDR3 length is 15 residues. Written as DNA, the CDR3 is TGTGCCAGCAGCACTAGCGGGAGGAACACCGGGGAGCTGTTTTTT. This gives the protein CASSTSGRNTGELFF.

This rearrangement joins TRBV6-6 to TRBJ1-1; D is unresolved. CDR3 size: 14 residues. CDR1 and CDR2 from the germline V gene are MNHNY and SVGAGI (reference sequence). V was trimmed by 4 bases and J by 5 bases, leaving 14 bases between them. CDR3 in DNA: TGTGCCAGCAGTTTCCCCCCCTTGGAGACTGAAGCTTTCTTT. Translated: CASSFPPLETEAFF.

The chain employs TRBV23-1 and TRBJ2-6, with TRBD1 matching over 9 bases. TRBV23-1 has ORF status, its function being uncertain. Trimming took 6 bases from V and 1 from J; bases not matched to a gene: 16. The CDR3 runs to 20 residues. This CDR3 reads CASSNRDRERKSSGANVLTF. DNA for the CDR3: TGCGCCAGCAGCAACCGGGACAGGGAACGAAAATCTTCTGGGGCCAACGTCCTGACTTTC.

The chain links TRBV4-2 to TRBJ1-5; possibly TRBD1 for D (5 bases). With 3 bases removed from V and 0 bases from J, the gap between germline ends came to 9 bases. CDR1 is LGHNA and CDR2 is YNFKEQ in the germline V gene. The CDR3 totals 15 residues. The CDR3 reads CASSQADSSNQPQHF. The CDR3 region has the DNA TGTGCCAGCAGCCAGGCTGACAGTAGCAATCAGCCCCAGCATTTT.